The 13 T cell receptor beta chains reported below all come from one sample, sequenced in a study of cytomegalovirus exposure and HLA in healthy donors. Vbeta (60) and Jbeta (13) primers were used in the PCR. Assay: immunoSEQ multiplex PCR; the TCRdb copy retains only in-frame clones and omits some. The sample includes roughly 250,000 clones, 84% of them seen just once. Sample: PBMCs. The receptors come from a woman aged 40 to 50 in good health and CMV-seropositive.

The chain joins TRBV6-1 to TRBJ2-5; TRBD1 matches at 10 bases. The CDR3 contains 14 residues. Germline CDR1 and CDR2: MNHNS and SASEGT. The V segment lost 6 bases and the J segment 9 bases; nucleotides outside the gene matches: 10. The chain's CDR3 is CASSAGQGSLAQYF. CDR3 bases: TGTGCCAGCAGCGCGGGACAGGGGAGTTTGGCCCAGTACTTC.

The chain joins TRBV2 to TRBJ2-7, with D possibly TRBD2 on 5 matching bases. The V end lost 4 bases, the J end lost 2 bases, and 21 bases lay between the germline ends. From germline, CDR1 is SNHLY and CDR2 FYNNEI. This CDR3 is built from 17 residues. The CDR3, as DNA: TGTGCCAGCAGTGGGGTCCTCGGGGAGATAGTCACCTACGAGCAGTACTTC. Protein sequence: CASSGVLGEIVTYEQYF.

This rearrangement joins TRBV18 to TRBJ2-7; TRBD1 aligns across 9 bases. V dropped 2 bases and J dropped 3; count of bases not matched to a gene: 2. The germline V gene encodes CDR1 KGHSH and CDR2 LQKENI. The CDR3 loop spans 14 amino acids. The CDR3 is CASSPETGGYEQYF. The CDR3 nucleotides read TGTGCCAGCTCACCAGAGACAGGGGGCTACGAGCAGTACTTC.

The CDR3 region is CASSVRASGTDGTQYF. CDR3 nucleotide sequence: TGTGCCAGCAGTGTGCGGGCTAGCGGGACTGATGGGACCCAGTACTTC. The chain employs TRBV2 and TRBJ2-5; 9 bases match TRBD2. This CDR3 comprises 16 residues. After removal of 4 bases from V and 7 bases from J, the junction contained 13 bases not matched to a gene. Germline V CDR1 and CDR2: SNHLY, FYNNEI.

The CDR3 bases are TGTGCCATCAACGAGGGTAGGGGGCAAGAGACCCAGTACTTC. Translated: CAINEGRGQETQYF. This sequence joins TRBV10-3 and TRBJ2-5; tentative D call: TRBD1 (6 bases). The CDR3 sequence is 14 residues long. Germline V gene lookup returns CDR1 ENHRY and CDR2 SYGVKD. V was shortened by 7 bases and J by 2 bases, with 14 bases between the two germline ends.

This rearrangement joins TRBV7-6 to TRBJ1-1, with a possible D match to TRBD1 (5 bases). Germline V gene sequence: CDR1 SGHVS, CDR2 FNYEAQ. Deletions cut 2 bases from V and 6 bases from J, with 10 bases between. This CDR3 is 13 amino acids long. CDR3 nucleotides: TGTGCCAGCAGCTTATCCAGGGTCGCTGAAGCTTTCTTT. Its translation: CASSLSRVAEAFF.

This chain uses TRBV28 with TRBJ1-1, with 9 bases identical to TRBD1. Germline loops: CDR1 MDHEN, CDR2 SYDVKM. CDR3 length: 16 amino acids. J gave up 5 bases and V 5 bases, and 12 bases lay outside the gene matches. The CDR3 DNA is TGTGCCAGCAGTAACAGGGGGCGCTTCGTGAGGACTGAAGCTTTCTTT. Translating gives CASSNRGRFVRTEAFF.

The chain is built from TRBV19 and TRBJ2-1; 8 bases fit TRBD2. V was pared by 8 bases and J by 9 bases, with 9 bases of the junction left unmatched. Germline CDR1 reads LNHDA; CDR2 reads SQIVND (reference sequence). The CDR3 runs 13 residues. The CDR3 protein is CASCDSGMGEQFF. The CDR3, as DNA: TGTGCCAGTTGTGATAGCGGGATGGGTGAGCAGTTCTTC.

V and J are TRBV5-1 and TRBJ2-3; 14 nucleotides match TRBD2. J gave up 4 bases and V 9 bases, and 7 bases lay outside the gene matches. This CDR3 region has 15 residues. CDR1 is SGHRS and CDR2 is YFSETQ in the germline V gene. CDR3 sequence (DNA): TGCGCCACCCGAAGACTAGCGGGAGGGCCAGATACGCAGTATTTT. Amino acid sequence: CATRRLAGGPDTQYF. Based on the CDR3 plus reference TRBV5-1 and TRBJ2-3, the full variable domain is KAGVTQTPRYLIKTRGQQVTLSCSPISGHRSVSWYQQTPGQGLQFLFEYFSETQRNKGNFPGRFSGRQFSNSRSEMNVSTLELGDSALYLCATRRLAGGPDTQYFGPGTRLTVL.

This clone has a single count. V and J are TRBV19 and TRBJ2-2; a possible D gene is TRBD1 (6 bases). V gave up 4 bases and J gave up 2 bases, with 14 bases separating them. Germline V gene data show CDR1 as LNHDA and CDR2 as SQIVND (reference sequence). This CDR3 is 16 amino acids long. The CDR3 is CASSNLRTVNTGELFF. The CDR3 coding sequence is TGTGCCAGTAGTAACCTGAGGACAGTTAACACCGGGGAGCTGTTTTTT.

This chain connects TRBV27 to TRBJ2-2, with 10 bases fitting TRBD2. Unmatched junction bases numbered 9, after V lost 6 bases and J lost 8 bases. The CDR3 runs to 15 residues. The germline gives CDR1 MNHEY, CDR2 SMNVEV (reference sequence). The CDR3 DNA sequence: TGTGCCAGCAGGGGAGGTGGACTAGCGGCGGGGGAGCTGTTTTTT. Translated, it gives CASRGGGLAAGELFF.

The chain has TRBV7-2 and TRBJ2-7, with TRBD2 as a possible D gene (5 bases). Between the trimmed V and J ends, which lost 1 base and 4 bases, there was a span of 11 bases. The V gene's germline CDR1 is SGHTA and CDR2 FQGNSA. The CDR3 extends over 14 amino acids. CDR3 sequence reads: CASSLEGSVYEQYF. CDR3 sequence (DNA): TGTGCCAGCAGCTTAGAAGGGAGCGTTTACGAGCAGTACTTC.

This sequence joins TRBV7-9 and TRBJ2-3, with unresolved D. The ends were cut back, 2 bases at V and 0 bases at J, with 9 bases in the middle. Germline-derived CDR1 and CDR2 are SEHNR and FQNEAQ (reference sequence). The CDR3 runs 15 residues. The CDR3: CASSLTQISTDTQYF. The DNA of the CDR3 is TGTGCCAGCAGCTTAACCCAGATCAGCACAGATACGCAGTATTTT.